This T cell receptor beta chain was retrieved from a study of T cell repertoires in cytomegalovirus infection (dated by TCRdb to 2018 to 2020). Broadly, across the study: Alongside well-studied HLA-B-restricted epitopes, the peptide stimulations were aimed at recently identified HLA-C-restricted CMV epitopes, whose presentation resists viral immunomodulation. The HLA type of each donor mattered for the analysis, because public TCR beta signatures pointed to carriage of CMV infection along with the matching HLA type.

A remark on this clonotype: Its antigen specificity is not known. Per-nucleotide qualities are absent, and no much larger clonotype sits a single base away.

Reading from cysteine to phenylalanine, the CDR3 counts 16 amino acids. The CDR3 DNA has 48 bases and is translated from base 1. Ends trimmed: V by 3 bases, J by 3 bases; bases unmatched to a gene: 10. Taken from the germline V gene (reference sequence), the CDR1 and CDR2 loops are MNHNY and SVGAGI. Data came from an Illumina HiSeq 1500. TCRdb's own reprocessing of the public reads used fastp at Q25 and MiXCR and kept productive beta chains. One record per CDR3 amino acid sequence lists the most common genes and DNA. The sample contains hundreds of thousands of distinct CDR3 sequences, about 33% of them found a single time. Over 10% of the sample belongs to the ten largest clones. The sample's treatment or condition label, decoded: in vitro stimulation with specific CMV peptide epitopes to enrich CMV-specific T cells. Study-wide conclusions, independent of this receptor: In both this cohort and an independent roughly 360-donor cohort, the cumulative frequency of public TCR beta family members distinguished carriers of CMV infection plus the relevant HLA type. The ex vivo response was dominated by HLA-C-restricted CMV-specific TCR beta clonotypes, which also provided the single most frequent clonotype in two of eight donors.

Here the sequenced sample was cultured CD8+ T cells from PBMCs, taken from culture after CMV antigen stimulation. This clonotype originated in a human donor in good health (CMV status not recorded). Some clones in this sample may be carry-over from other donors' samples. The V and J segments used are TRBV6-6 and TRBJ1-1, and 7 junctional nucleotides match TRBD1. The DNA sequence follows: TGTGCCAGCAGTTATTACGGAAGGGGGCAGGACACTGAAGCTTTCTTT. This gives the protein CASSYYGRGQDTEAFF.